The sequence of this T cell receptor beta chain was determined in a study of T cell responses to AZD1222 COVID-19 vaccine. Study results and caveats: The donor group comprised mostly white British people and more females; the analysis possibly underestimated clonal diversity. Regions 160-218 and 743-854 held dominance among vaccine-associated CD4 TCRs, which spanned spike. Only 5 to 7 AZD1222 recipients tested seropositive at baseline.

Using immunoSEQ multiplex PCR, the repertoire was profiled, and TCRdb retains in-frame clones only, with some absent. Of tens of thousands of clones in the sample, around three quarters were seen once. Per the germline V gene, CDR1 is SGHRS and CDR2 is YFSETQ. The CDR3 has 14 residues. Trimming stripped 1 base from V and 0 bases from J, with 7 bases between. To note about this clone: What it recognizes is unknown.

This TCR was sampled from an adult in good health. V and J are TRBV5-1 and TRBJ2-5, with a weak D call TRBD2 (6 bases). The sequences come from peripheral blood, collected on day 0 of AZD1222 vaccination. CDR3 sequence reads: CASSLWRDQETQYF. CDR3 nucleotide sequence: TGCGCCAGCAGCTTGTGGAGGGACCAAGAGACCCAGTACTTC.